This T cell receptor beta chain is from a study of human T cells and chemical hapten exposure (TCRdb year 2021). Concerning the study at large: For sensitization, 2% DPC in acetone was applied to a roughly 2 cm by roughly 2 cm area of upper inner arm skin. Most of the patients in the cohort were female, and the cohort covered alopecia areata with under or over 50% scalp involvement, alopecia totalis and alopecia universalis. Blood was sampled from patients pre-sensitization (week 0) and at 2, 6 and about 24 weeks after DPC sensitization. Patch testing was performed on the upper back with Finn chambers containing 0.01% DPC, and the patch tests were scored after 6 days according to International Contact Dermatitis Research Group standards. For TCR sequencing, blood came from 25 to 30 alopecia patients at anywhere from one to four time points (pre-sensitization, 2, 6 and 24 weeks). Libraries were pooled for sequencing, and per-sample TCR yields varied mainly because of small differences in library volumes within the pool. Throughout the study period of 20 to 25 weeks, patients also received therapeutic DPC doses to the scalp every week. Peripheral blood TCR repertoire changes were tracked in vivo in alopecia patients during primary and secondary sensitization to the hapten diphenylcyclopropenone (DPC). Beyond this particular receptor, the publication reports: Because all patients had alopecia, a presumed autoimmune disease, the immune response of the patients might differ from that of healthy individuals. DPC sensitization did not change the number of TCRs with a frequency above 1 in 1000, and there was no evidence of changes in global repertoire structure. Expanded TCRs formed significantly more large CDR3 similarity clusters than pre-sensitization or healthy control sets, consistent with antigen-driven responses. Repeated subsampling changed both the strength of the expansion versus patch-test correlation and the threshold at which that correlation became significant. The number of PT1 expanded TCRs positively correlated with patch test score, significant at thresholds 8, 16 and 32 but not 4.

CDR3 length: 12 amino acids, cysteine to phenylalanine. Solely the CDR3 DNA is kept, with 36 bases framed from the first base. V and J lose 4 bases and 4 bases, and a span of 5 bases separates them. The germline V gene (reference sequence) sets CDR1 to LNHDA and CDR2 to SQIVND. The time point label here, explained by the study, means: patch test 3, about 24 weeks after DPC sensitization. The meaning of the sample's treatment or condition label: therapeutic diphenylcyclopropenone sensitization with weekly scalp DPC. Blood at each patch-test visit was drawn before the patch test was applied. Patients were considered eligible if aged 18 to 70, diagnosed with alopecia and deemed suitable for DPC therapy, and patients were excluded if pregnant. Total RNA was extracted from unfractionated whole blood collected in Tempus Blood RNA tubes. Library generation was performed with RACE. Sequencing was performed on a NextSeq 500. During library preparation, unique molecular identifiers were attached to individual cDNA molecules so that TCRs could be counted quantitatively and reproducibly. Both TCR alpha and TCR beta chains were sequenced from each blood RNA sample. The original pipeline was this. Samples had a median of 95,638 TCRs, with a range from 23,224 to 690,600. V, J and CDR3 annotation of the TCR reads was carried out using the Decombinator software suite. For PS versus PT1 abundance plots, all samples were subsampled to the same number of TCRs (28,000). TCRs were defined as expanded if absent before sensitization and observed at least eight times at the 2-week time point. TCRdb itself trimmed the public reads at Q25 with fastp, ran MiXCR and retained productive beta chains. Entries are consolidated by CDR3 protein sequence, retaining the most common genes and DNA. The authors' filters were not applied to this entry. This sample holds fewer than 200,000 distinct CDR3 sequences; about 30% were observed only once. The top ten hold approximately 2.3% of the sample.

In its sample, this clonotype was seen a few times. Its antigen specificity is not known. No qualities accompany the bases; no much larger clone lies one base away. The TCR comes from a woman aged 18-29 years with alopecia areata. Some clones in this sample may be carry-over from other donors' samples. The V gene is TRBV19 and the J gene is TRBJ1-5; a confident D gene designation cannot be given. Sequences were derived from whole blood, sampled in connection with sensitization to the hapten diphenylcyclopropenone (DPC). The nucleotides read TGTGCCAGTAGTAGTATGAATCAGCCCCAGCATTTT. Its translation is CASSSMNQPQHF.